Below, 26 T cell receptor beta chains from the same sample are listed, as sequenced in a study of CD8 T cells in ankylosing spondylitis. TCRdb analysed the 5' RACE reads with MiXCR anew, one entry per CDR3 protein. This sample has 100,000 to 150,000 distinct CDR3 sequences; roughly 11% occur once, and the top ten carry about 4%. What was sequenced was blood, either unsorted or a sorted T cell fraction (not recorded which). The receptor set was obtained from a female donor with ankylosing spondylitis or in good health (not recorded which).

The sample holds many counts of this clonotype. The chain recombines TRBV20-1 with TRBJ2-3; 12 bases fit TRBD2. The V gene's germline CDR1 is DFQATT and CDR2 SNEGSKA (reference sequence). The CDR3 is made up of 17 amino acids. V trimming: 3 bases; J trimming: 1 base; junction bases outside the gene matches: 8. The CDR3 sequence is CSARRLAGVVGTDTQYF. CDR3 nucleotide sequence: TGCAGTGCTAGGAGACTAGCGGGAGTCGTAGGCACAGATACGCAGTATTTT.

This rearrangement joins TRBV23-1 to TRBJ1-1, with no clear D. TRBV23-1 is recorded as an ORF, its role being uncertain. Trimming removed 8 bases at V and 1 base at J, with 17 bases between. This CDR3 has 15 amino acids. The CDR3, as DNA: TGCGCCAGCGGGCCGCCGGTCGCCCAGAACACTGAAGCTTTCTTT. Translation: CASGPPVAQNTEAFF.

J is TRBJ2-1 and V is TRBV6-1, with 9 positions matching TRBD1. This CDR3 is 16 amino acids long. After removal of 6 bases from V and 9 bases from J, the junction contained 15 bases not matched to a gene. The germline V gene encodes CDR1 MNHNS and CDR2 SASEGT. Here the CDR3 reads CASSPPDRGPLGEQFF. In DNA form, the CDR3 reads TGTGCCAGCAGCCCCCCGGACAGGGGTCCTTTGGGTGAGCAGTTCTTC.

This clonotype was recorded at least ten times. The gene calls are TRBV7-4 and TRBJ1-5; unclear D gene. Germline CDR1 reads SGHVT; CDR2 reads SQSDAQ. This CDR3 has 15 residues. V lost 4 bases and J lost 3, with 13 bases in between. The CDR3 nucleotides read TGTGCCAGCAGCTGCCAATCGGGAGCCAATCAGCCCCAGCATTTT. Protein product: CASSCQSGANQPQHF.

This clonotype was observed at least ten times. V usage is TRBV29-1 and J usage is TRBJ2-1; D is perhaps TRBD1 (6 bases). The CDR3 contains 10 residues. Germline CDR1 is SQVTM and CDR2 is ANQGSEA. Trimming took 6 bases from V and 7 from J, leaving 7 bases between them. CDR3 DNA: TGCAGCGTACAGGGAAATGAGCAGTTCTTC. Its translation is CSVQGNEQFF.

This clonotype appeared many times. CDR3 amino acids: CAWSSPKAFF. CDR3 bases: TGTGCCTGGAGCTCCCCTAAAGCTTTCTTT. The J gene is TRBJ1-1, the V gene TRBV30; D is unclear. This CDR3 contains 10 residues. V lost 3 bases and J lost 9, with 8 bases in between. Germline V gene sequence: CDR1 GTSNPN, CDR2 SVGIG (reference sequence).

This clonotype showed up many times. This chain links TRBV7-9 with TRBJ2-3, with 14 nucleotides matching TRBD2. Germline V gene data show CDR1 as SEHNR and CDR2 as FQNEAQ (reference sequence). The CDR3 is 17 amino acids. Trimming took 5 bases from V and 2 from J; bases not matched to a gene: 6. The CDR3: CASSSGTSGGPTDTQYF. DNA of the CDR3: TGTGCCAGCAGCAGCGGGACTAGCGGGGGTCCCACAGATACGCAGTATTTT.

The table lists this clonotype with many counts. This chain links TRBV10-3 with TRBJ1-3; tentatively, D is TRBD1 (5 bases). This CDR3 is built from 16 residues. Germline CDR1 ENHRY, CDR2 SYGVKD. V was clipped by 3 bases and J by 0 bases, with 12 bases between them. CDR3 region: CAISDPPGPSGNTIYF. The CDR3 DNA is TGTGCCATCAGTGATCCCCCAGGGCCCTCTGGAAACACCATATATTTT.

This clonotype showed up many times. The chain employs TRBV9 and TRBJ1-2; D unresolved. The germline V and J ends were trimmed by 0 bases and 0 bases, with 15 bases remaining between them. Germline V gives CDR1 SGDLS, CDR2 YYNGEE. The CDR3 has 17 amino acids. CDR3 loop: CASSVGGRNLANYGYTF. CDR3 sequence (DNA): TGTGCCAGCAGCGTAGGAGGCAGAAACTTAGCTAACTATGGCTACACCTTC.

This clonotype was seen repeatedly, ten times or more. The chain uses TRBV6-5 and TRBJ2-5; 8 nucleotides align to TRBD2. The germline gives CDR1 MNHEY, CDR2 SVGAGI. CDR3 length: 15 amino acids. Trimming at V came to 3 bases and at J to 4 bases, leaving 7 bases not matched to a gene. CDR3 sequence reads: CASSYGAGVLETQYF. Here the CDR3 DNA reads TGTGCCAGCAGTTATGGAGCGGGAGTTTTAGAGACCCAGTACTTC.

At least ten counts were recorded for this clonotype. This chain joins TRBV29-1 and TRBJ2-1; 10 nucleotides line up with TRBD2. Germline V CDR1 and CDR2: SQVTM, ANQGSEA. This CDR3 is 15 amino acids long. Trimming cost V 2 bases and J 6 bases; bases outside gene matches: 7. The DNA for the CDR3 is TGCAGCGTTGAAAGAGGGGAGCGGGAGGGCAATGAGCAGTTCTTC. It codes for CSVERGEREGNEQFF.

This clonotype was seen a few times. The genes are TRBV5-1 and TRBJ2-5, with TRBD1 as a possible D gene (6 bases). Germline V gene lookup returns CDR1 SGHRS and CDR2 YFSETQ. V lost 7 bases and J 4 bases, leaving 8 bases between the germline ends. The CDR3 totals 11 residues. The CDR3 sequence is CASRGGETQYF. The CDR3 coding sequence is TGCGCCAGCCGAGGGGGAGAGACCCAGTACTTC. Together with reference TRBV5-1 and TRBJ2-5, the CDR3 gives the full variable domain: KAGVTQTPRYLIKTRGQQVTLSCSPISGHRSVSWYQQTPGQGLQFLFEYFSETQRNKGNFPGRFSGRQFSNSRSEMNVSTLELGDSALYLCASRGGETQYFGPGTRLLVL.

This clonotype was found many times. This rearrangement joins TRBV7-6 to TRBJ1-5; D gene uncertain. V was cut by 2 bases and J by 5 bases, with 13 bases left in between. The CDR3 length is 15 residues. Germline V lookup: CDR1 SGHVS, CDR2 FNYEAQ. In DNA, the CDR3 is TGTGCCAGCAGCTTAAAAGAGGGTTATCATCAGCCCCAGCATTTT. Protein product: CASSLKEGYHQPQHF.

This clonotype was seen ten or more times. The gene calls are TRBV5-1 and TRBJ1-2, with no clear D. The V and J ends lost 5 bases and 4 bases respectively, with 12 bases between them. This CDR3 has 13 residues. The germline CDR1 and CDR2 sequences are SGHRS and YFSETQ. The CDR3 bases are TGCGCCAGCAGACCGGACGAGGCCTATGGCTACACCTTC. This gives the protein CASRPDEAYGYTF.

This clonotype was seen ten or more times. The rearrangement links TRBV4-2 to TRBJ1-1; TRBD1 agrees at 7 bases. The CDR3 consists of 20 residues. The V gene end was trimmed by 4 bases and the J gene end by 5 bases; junction bases not matched to a gene: 25. The germline CDR1 and CDR2 sequences are LGHNA and YNFKEQ. CDR3 sequence reads: CASSRGGGVDRALRGTEAFF. The CDR3 DNA sequence: TGTGCCAGCAGCCGTGGCGGGGGTGTAGACAGGGCCCTTCGAGGGACTGAAGCTTTCTTT.

This clonotype was counted ten times or more. The chain joins TRBV5-1 to TRBJ2-1; 16 nucleotides agree with TRBD2. This CDR3 spans 17 amino acids. The V gene end was trimmed by 3 bases and the J gene end by 7 bases; junction bases not matched to a gene: 7. CDR1 and CDR2 (germline): SGHRS, YFSETQ. The CDR3 DNA is TGCGCCAGCAGCTGGGGGACTAGCGGGGGGGCTGTTAATGAGCAGTTCTTC. Residues: CASSWGTSGGAVNEQFF.

Of note for this clonotype: A much bigger clone sits one base away, suggesting this may be a read error. The chain combines TRBV3-1 with TRBJ2-2; 9 nucleotides agree with TRBD2. V shed 8 bases and J 4 bases; nucleotides not matched to a gene: 8. There are 15 residues in the CDR3. Germline-derived CDR1 and CDR2 are LGHDT and YNNKEL (reference sequence). Here the CDR3 reads CASCPQREVTGELFF. The DNA for the CDR3 is TGTGCCAGCTGCCCCCAGCGGGAGGTCACCGGGGAGCTGTTTTTT.

The table lists this clonotype with a few counts. The chain carries TRBV12-3 or TRBV12-4 and TRBJ1-4; D call uncertain. CDR3 length: 13 amino acids. The V gene lost 5 bases and the J gene lost 5 bases, with 9 bases spanning the gap. CDR3 loop: CASSLQPNEKLFF. CDR3 coding DNA: TGTGCCAGCAGTCTCCAGCCGAATGAAAAACTGTTTTTT.

There are a few counts of this clonotype. J is TRBJ2-7 and V is TRBV6-1; D possibly corresponds to TRBD2 (6 bases). Trimming took 5 bases from V and 0 from J, leaving 17 bases between them. This CDR3 comprises 16 residues. The germline gives CDR1 MNHNS, CDR2 SASEGT. This CDR3 is CASSPGVSHYSYEQYF. CDR3 sequence (DNA): TGTGCCAGCAGTCCGGGAGTGAGTCACTACTCCTACGAGCAGTACTTC.

This clonotype was detected many times. J is TRBJ2-1 and V is TRBV7-9; no reliable D call. Germline V lookup: CDR1 SEHNR, CDR2 FQNEAQ (reference sequence). Between the trimmed V and J ends, which lost 4 bases and 7 bases, there was a span of 26 bases. The CDR3 has 18 amino acids. CDR3 coding DNA: TGTGCCAGCAGCTCCCCGTGGCGTATGGGATTCCTGGAGAATGAGCAGTTCTTC. Encoded protein: CASSSPWRMGFLENEQFF. Drawing the rest from reference TRBV7-9 and TRBJ2-1, the complete variable domain is DTGVSQNPRHKITKRGQNVTFRCDPISEHNRLYWYRQTLGQGPEFLTYFQNEAQLEKSRLLSDRFSAERPKGSFSTLEIQRTEQGDSAMYLCASSSPWRMGFLENEQFFGPGTRLTVL.

This clonotype was observed a few times. The rearrangement links TRBV14 to TRBJ2-7; D remains unclear. Trimming stripped 0 bases from V and 3 bases from J, with 12 bases between. Germline CDR1 reads SGHDN; CDR2 reads FVKESK. The CDR3 consists of 15 residues. The CDR3 region has the DNA TGTGCCAGCAGCCAAGAGAAGGTGTTGAACTACGAGCAGTACTTC. Its translation: CASSQEKVLNYEQYF.

In this sample, this clonotype turned up many times. The V call is TRBV12-3 or TRBV12-4, the J call TRBJ2-1; 12 bases agree with TRBD2. The V gene end was trimmed by 5 bases and the J gene end by 4 bases; junction bases not matched to a gene: 6. The CDR3 length is 16 residues. CDR3 in amino acids: CASSPRLAGAYNEQFF. Here the CDR3 DNA reads TGTGCCAGCAGTCCCAGACTAGCGGGAGCTTACAATGAGCAGTTCTTC.

This clonotype was observed at least ten times. The chain is built from TRBV12-3 or TRBV12-4 and TRBJ2-2; a weak D match, TRBD2 (5 bases). CDR3 size: 16 residues. With 4 bases removed from V and 3 bases from J, the gap between germline ends came to 15 bases. The CDR3 sequence is CASSSYRGWDTGELFF. CDR3 nucleotide sequence: TGTGCCAGCAGTTCCTACCGGGGATGGGACACCGGGGAGCTGTTTTTT.

This clonotype was recorded at least ten times. The V call is TRBV27, the J call TRBJ1-1, with a weak D call TRBD1 (5 bases). CDR1 and CDR2 (germline): MNHEY, SMNVEV (reference sequence). The CDR3 loop spans 14 amino acids. V dropped 5 bases and J dropped 0 bases, with 10 bases sitting between them. Written as DNA, the CDR3 is TGTGCCAGCAGTCGGGGCACCATGAACACTGAAGCTTTCTTT. Translated: CASSRGTMNTEAFF.

This clonotype was picked up many times. The rearrangement uses TRBV7-8 and TRBJ2-5; D gene ambiguous. Trimming removed 1 base from V and 6 bases from J, with 6 bases in between. Germline CDR1 reads SGHVS; CDR2 reads FQNEAQ. The CDR3 is made up of 12 amino acids. The DNA for the CDR3 is TGTGCCAGCAGCTTAGGTGAACAGACCCAGTACTTC. Translation gives CASSLGEQTQYF.

This clonotype was seen ten or more times. This chain uses TRBV7-3 with TRBJ2-1; D is unresolved. The CDR3 consists of 15 residues. V was cut by 3 bases and J by 2 bases, with 11 bases left in between. Germline CDR1 SGHTA, CDR2 FQGTGA. The CDR3 region has the DNA TGTGCCAGCAGCTTCGACCCTGGGACCTACAATGAGCAGTTCTTC. Protein sequence: CASSFDPGTYNEQFF.